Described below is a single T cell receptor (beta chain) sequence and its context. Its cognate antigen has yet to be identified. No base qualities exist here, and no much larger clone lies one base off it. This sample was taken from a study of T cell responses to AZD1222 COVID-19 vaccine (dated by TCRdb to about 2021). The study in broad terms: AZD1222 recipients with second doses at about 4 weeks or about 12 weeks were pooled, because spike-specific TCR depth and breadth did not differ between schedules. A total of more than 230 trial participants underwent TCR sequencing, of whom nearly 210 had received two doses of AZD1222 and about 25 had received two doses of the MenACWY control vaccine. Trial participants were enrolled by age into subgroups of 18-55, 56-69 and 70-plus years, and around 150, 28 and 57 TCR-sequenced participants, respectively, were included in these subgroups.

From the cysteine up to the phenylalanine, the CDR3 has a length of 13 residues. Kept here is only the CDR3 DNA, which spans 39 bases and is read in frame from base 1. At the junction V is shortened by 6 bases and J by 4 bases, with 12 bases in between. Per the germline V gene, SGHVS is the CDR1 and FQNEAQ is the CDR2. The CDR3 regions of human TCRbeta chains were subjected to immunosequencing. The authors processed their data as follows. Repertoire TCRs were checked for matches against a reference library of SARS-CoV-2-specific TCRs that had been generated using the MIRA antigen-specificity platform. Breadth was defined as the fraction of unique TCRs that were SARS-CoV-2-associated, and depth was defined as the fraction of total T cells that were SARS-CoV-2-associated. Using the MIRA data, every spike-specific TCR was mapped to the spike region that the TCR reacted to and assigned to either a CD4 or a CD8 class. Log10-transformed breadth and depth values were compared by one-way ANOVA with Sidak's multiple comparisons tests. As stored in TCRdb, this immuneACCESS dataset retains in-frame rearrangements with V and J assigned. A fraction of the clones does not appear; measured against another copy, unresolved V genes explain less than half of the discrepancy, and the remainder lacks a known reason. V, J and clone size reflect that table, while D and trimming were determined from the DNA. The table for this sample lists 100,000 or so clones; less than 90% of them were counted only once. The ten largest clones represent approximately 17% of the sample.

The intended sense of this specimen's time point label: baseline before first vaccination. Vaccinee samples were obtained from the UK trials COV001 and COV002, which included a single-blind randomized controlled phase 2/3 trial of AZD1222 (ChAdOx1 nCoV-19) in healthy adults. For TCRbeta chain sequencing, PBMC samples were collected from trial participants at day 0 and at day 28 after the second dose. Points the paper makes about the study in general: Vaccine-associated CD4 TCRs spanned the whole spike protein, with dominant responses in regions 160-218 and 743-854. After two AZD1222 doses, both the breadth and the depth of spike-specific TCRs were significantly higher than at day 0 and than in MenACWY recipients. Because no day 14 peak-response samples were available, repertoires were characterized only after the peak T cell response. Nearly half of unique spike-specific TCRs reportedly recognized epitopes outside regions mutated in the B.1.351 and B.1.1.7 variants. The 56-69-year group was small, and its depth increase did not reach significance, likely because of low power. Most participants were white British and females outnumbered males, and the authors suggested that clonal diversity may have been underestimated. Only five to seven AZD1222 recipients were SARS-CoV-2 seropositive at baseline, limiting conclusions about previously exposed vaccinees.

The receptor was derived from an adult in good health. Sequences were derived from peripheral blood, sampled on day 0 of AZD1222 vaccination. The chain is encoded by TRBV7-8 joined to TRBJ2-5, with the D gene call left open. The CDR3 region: CASRPPERETQYF. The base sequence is TGTGCCAGCAGGCCCCCTGAGAGAGAGACCCAGTACTTC.